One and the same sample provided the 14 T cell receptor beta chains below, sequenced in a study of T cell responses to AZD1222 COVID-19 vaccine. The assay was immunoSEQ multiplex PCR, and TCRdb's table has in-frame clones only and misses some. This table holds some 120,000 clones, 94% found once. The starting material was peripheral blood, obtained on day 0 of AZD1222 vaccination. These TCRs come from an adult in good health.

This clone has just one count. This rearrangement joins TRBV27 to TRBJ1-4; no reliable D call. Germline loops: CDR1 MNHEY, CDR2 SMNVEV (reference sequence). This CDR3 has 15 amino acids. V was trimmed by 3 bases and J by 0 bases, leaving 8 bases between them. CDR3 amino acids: CASSFSLSTNEKLFF. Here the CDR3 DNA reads TGTGCCAGCAGTTTCTCTCTATCAACTAATGAAAAACTGTTTTTT.

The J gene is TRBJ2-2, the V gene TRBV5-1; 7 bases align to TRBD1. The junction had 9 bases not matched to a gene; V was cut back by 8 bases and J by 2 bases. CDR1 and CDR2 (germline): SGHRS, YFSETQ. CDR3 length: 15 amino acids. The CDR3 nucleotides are TGCGCCAGTGACCCGACAGGGCTTAACACCGGGGAGCTGTTTTTT. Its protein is CASDPTGLNTGELFF.

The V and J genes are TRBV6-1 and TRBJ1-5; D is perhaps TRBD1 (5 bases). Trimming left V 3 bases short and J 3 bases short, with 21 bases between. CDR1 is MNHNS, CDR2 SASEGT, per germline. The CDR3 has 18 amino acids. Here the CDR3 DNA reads TGTGCCAGCAGTGACGGGGGGTCCCCTCGGCCGCTCAATCAGCCCCAGCATTTT. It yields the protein CASSDGGSPRPLNQPQHF.

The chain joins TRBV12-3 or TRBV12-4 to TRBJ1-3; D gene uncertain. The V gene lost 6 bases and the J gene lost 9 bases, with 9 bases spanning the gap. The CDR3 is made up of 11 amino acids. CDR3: CASRSLSTIYF. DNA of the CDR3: TGTGCCAGCAGATCTCTGAGCACCATATATTTT.

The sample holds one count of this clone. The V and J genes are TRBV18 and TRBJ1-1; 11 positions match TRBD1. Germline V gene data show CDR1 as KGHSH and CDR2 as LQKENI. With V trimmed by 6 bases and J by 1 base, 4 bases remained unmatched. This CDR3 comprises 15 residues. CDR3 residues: CASSPGQGANTEAFF. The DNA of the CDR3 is TGTGCCAGCTCCCCCGGACAGGGGGCGAACACTGAAGCTTTCTTT.

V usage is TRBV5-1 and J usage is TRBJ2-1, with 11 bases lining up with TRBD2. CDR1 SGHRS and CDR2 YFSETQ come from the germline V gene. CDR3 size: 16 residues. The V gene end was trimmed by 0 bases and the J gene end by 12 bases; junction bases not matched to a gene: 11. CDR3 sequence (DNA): TGCGCCAGCAGCTTGGCCTTTGGACTAGCGGGTGCTTCGCAGTTCTTC. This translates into CASSLAFGLAGASQFF.

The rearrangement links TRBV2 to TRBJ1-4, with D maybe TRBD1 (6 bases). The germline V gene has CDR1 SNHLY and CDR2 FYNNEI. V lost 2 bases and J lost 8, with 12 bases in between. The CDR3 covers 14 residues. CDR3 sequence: CASSELGGREKLFF. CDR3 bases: TGTGCCAGCAGTGAATTGGGGGGCCGGGAAAAACTGTTTTTT.

The CDR3 is CASSFTQGNEQFF. DNA of the CDR3: TGTGCCAGCAGTTTTACACAGGGGAATGAGCAGTTCTTC. The V gene is TRBV27, the J gene TRBJ2-1, with 7 bases identical to TRBD1. The V gene's germline CDR1 is MNHEY and CDR2 SMNVEV (reference sequence). This CDR3 spans 13 amino acids. J was trimmed by 7 bases and V by 3 bases; bases with no gene match: 3.

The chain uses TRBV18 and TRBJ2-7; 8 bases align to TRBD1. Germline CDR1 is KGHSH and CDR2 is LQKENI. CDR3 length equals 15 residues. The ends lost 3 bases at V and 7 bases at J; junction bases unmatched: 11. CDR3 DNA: TGTGCCAGCTCACCCCCAGGCAGGGGGCTGGGGGAGCAGTACTTC. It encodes CASSPPGRGLGEQYF.

The CDR3 DNA follows: TGTGCCAGCAGCCCGGGACTAGCGACAGATACGCAGTATTTT. Amino acid sequence: CASSPGLATDTQYF. The V and J genes are TRBV7-2 and TRBJ2-3; TRBD2 aligns across 10 bases. V dropped 5 bases and J dropped 3; count of bases not matched to a gene: 2. Looked up from germline, CDR1 is SGHTA and CDR2 is FQGNSA. This CDR3 contains 14 residues.

For the CDR3, the DNA is TGTGCCAGCAGCCGTACTAGCGGAACCCGAGCGAAACTGCTGGGGGAGCAGTTCTTC. Protein product: CASSRTSGTRAKLLGEQFF. The chain couples TRBV21-1 to TRBJ2-1; the D segment call TRBD2 is taken from the table without a DNA check. TRBV21-1 is classified as a pseudogene. The CDR3 length is 19 residues.

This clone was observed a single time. CDR3 nucleotide sequence: TGTGCCAGCAGTTACTCGAACAGACACACTGAAGCTTTCTTT. Its translation is CASSYSNRHTEAFF. The rearrangement joins TRBV6-2 or TRBV6-3 to TRBJ1-1; D is uncertain. The CDR3 runs to 14 residues. CDR1 and CDR2 from the germline V gene are MNHEY and SVGEGT. The V end was cut by 0 bases, the J end by 3 bases, with 8 bases between.

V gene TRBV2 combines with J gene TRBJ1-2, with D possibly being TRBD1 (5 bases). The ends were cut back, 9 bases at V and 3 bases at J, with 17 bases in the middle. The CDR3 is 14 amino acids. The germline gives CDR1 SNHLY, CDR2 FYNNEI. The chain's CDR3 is CARDSGGEDYGYTF. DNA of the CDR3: TGTGCCAGGGACTCAGGAGGGGAGGACTATGGCTACACCTTC.

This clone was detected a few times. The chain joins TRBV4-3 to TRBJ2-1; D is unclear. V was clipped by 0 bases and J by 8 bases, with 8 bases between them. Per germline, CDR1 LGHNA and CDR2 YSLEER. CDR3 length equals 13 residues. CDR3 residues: CASSQDQRYEQFF. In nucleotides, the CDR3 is TGCGCCAGCAGCCAAGACCAGAGGTATGAGCAGTTCTTC.